This TCR beta chain was sequenced in a study of T-cell memory formation after mild COVID-19. This clonotype appeared a few times. This CDR3 comprises 18 residues. The germline CDR1 and CDR2 sequences are SQVTM and ANQGSEA. The V and J ends lost 0 bases and 2 bases, in that order; junction bases with no gene match: 8. Constant-segment primers and 5'RACE yielded cDNA libraries for TCR alpha and TCR beta, each carrying sample barcodes and UMIs. Each CDR3 protein gets one entry after TCRdb re-called the 5' RACE reads with MiXCR. Of some 340,000 distinct CDR3 sequences detected, roughly 13% appear once; the ten largest clones hold about a fifth.

The chain combines TRBV29-1 with TRBJ2-5, with 14 bases fitting TRBD2. This clonotype was obtained from a young man who had mild COVID-19 (a few samples of this study predate the infection). Cell type and time point are not known. Sequences were obtained from PBMCs or a T cell subset sorted from them (not recorded which). The CDR3 bases are TGCAGCGTTGAAGATCGCGGGACTAGCGGGGGCCCGCAAGAGACCCAGTACTTC. As protein: CSVEDRGTSGGPQETQYF.